A selection of T cell receptor beta chains follows, all from one sample in a study of blood T cell repertoires in COVID-19. Clones were read by immunoSEQ multiplex PCR, and TCRdb kept only the in-frame ones, dropping some. Here the sample spans 150,000 or so clones, roughly 84% being singletons. Sequencing was performed on PBMCs or T cells enriched from blood (not recorded which). The receptor source for this set is a woman between 50 and 59 years old who had recovered from COVID-19. The CDR3 runs from the conserved cysteine through the conserved F or W. Fields, in order: J gene, D gene, V gene, CDR3 protein. The D gene is left open where the match is weak.

TRBJ1-3,NA,TRBV9,CASSVQGGDRIYF
TRBJ2-1,NA,TRBV19,CASSIEEGREQFF
TRBJ2-3,TRBD2,TRBV4-1,CASSLFTGGSTDTQYF
TRBJ1-1,TRBD1,TRBV7-2,CASSLDRGRAEAFF
TRBJ2-2,TRBD2,TRBV4-3,CASSQDRSGANTGELFF
TRBJ1-1,TRBD1,TRBV19,CASSPPGQGRPPEAFF
TRBJ2-1,TRBD2,TRBV7-2,CASSLTSGLYNEQFF
TRBJ2-7,TRBD2,TRBV4-2,CASSRGLAGFGSYEQYF
TRBJ2-7,TRBD2,TRBV7-8,CASSLGLAIEQYF
TRBJ1-1,TRBD1,TRBV11-3,CASSPGGTGPVNTEAFF
TRBJ2-7,TRBD2,TRBV14,CASSQKGLAGYEQYF
TRBJ2-4,NA,TRBV19,CASSISFSGNIQYF
TRBJ1-5,TRBD1,TRBV19,CASSMRGGREPQHF
TRBJ1-2,TRBD1,TRBV9,CASSFVQGGNGYTF
TRBJ2-2,NA,TRBV2,CASSVVQGIGELFF
TRBJ2-5,TRBD1,TRBV29-1,CSTTTGGEETQYF
TRBJ1-6,NA,TRBV2,CALKRRENSPLHF
TRBJ1-2,NA,TRBV28,CASSSPGGTAYGYTF
TRBJ2-6,NA,TRBV28,CATGESGANVLTF
TRBJ2-3,NA,TRBV18,CASSPAGPSSTDTQYF
TRBJ2-3,TRBD2,TRBV7-8,CASSISSGGGDTQYF
TRBJ2-7,TRBD2,TRBV7-2,CASSLVAGGPDEQYF
TRBJ2-7,TRBD1,TRBV4-3,CASSPGTGWVGEQYF
TRBJ1-1,TRBD1,TRBV6-5,CASRLDQGARTEAFF
TRBJ1-6,NA,TRBV12-3/TRBV12-4,CASRQGEGSPLHF
TRBJ1-2,NA,TRBV7-2,CASRPGGKGDYGYTF
TRBJ2-7,NA,TRBV5-6,CASSLGGGSVYEQYF
TRBJ2-5,NA,TRBV7-3,CASSPGLPQETQYF
TRBJ1-2,NA,TRBV15,CATSRAGPLHNNYGYTF
TRBJ1-5,TRBD1,TRBV28,CASSRGQGFNQPQHF
TRBJ2-7,NA,TRBV28,CASTRGIGLYEQYF
TRBJ1-5,NA,TRBV7-2,CASSSRSGDYSNQPQHF
TRBJ2-1,NA,TRBV7-6,CASSKDSPLYNEQFF
TRBJ2-7,TRBD1,TRBV28,CASASLGTGHTYEQYF
TRBJ2-1,TRBD1,TRBV5-1,CASSGTGWSYNEQFF